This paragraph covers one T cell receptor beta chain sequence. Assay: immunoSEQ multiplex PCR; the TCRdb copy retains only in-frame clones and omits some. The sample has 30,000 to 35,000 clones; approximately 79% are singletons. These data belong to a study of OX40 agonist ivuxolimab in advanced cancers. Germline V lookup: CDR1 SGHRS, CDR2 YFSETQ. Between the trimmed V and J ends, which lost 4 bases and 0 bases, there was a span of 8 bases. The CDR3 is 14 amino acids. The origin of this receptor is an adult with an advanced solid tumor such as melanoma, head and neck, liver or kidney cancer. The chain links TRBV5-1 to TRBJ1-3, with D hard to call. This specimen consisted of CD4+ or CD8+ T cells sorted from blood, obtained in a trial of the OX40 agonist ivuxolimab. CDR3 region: CASSLETSGNTIYF. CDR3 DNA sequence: TGCGCCAGCAGCCTGGAGACCTCTGGAAACACCATATATTTT.